This TCR beta chain was retrieved from a study of T cells in localized non-small cell lung cancer. Whole-study results and caveats: There were a median roughly 60 of the top 100 tumor clones appearing in adjacent lung. Multi-region tumor sequencing was not done, so intratumor heterogeneity could not be excluded.

Two independent pathologists confirmed no atypia in lung taken at least 2 cm from tumor. This clone was found a few times. Its antigen is currently unknown. Germline V lookup: CDR1 SGHNT, CDR2 YENEEA. This CDR3 is built from 15 residues. Trimming removed 3 bases from V and 6 bases from J; junction bases left unmatched: 8. Some clones are missing from TCRdb's copy, which holds only in-frame ones; the method was immunoSEQ multiplex PCR. The top ten clones hold about 12% of a sample with some 2,000 clones, 30% to 40% of them seen once. The sequence was collected from a woman aged 35-75 years with stage I lung adenocarcinoma. V is TRBV11-3 and J is TRBJ1-2; TRBD1 aligns across 9 bases. The specimen comprised normal lung tissue next to the tumor, sampled before any cancer treatment. The CDR3 nucleotides are TGTGCCAGCAGCTTGGTGACAGGGGGGCAGGATGGCTACACCTTC. This gives the protein CASSLVTGGQDGYTF.